This entry is about one T cell receptor beta chain. Trimming left V 4 bases short and J 7 bases short, with 8 bases between. The germline V gene encodes CDR1 SGHNT and CDR2 YENEEA. The CDR3 runs to 12 residues. Measured with immunoSEQ multiplex PCR; TCRdb has only the in-frame clones, and not every one. The table has around 69,000 clones, 85% to 95% seen once; the top ten hold roughly 2.1%. The source of the sample is a study of T cell changes during pregnancy in multiple sclerosis. Specimen: peripheral blood, collected in the second trimester of pregnancy. The origin of this receptor is a female donor in good health, enrolled as a control in a pregnancy study. The chain recombines TRBV11-3 with TRBJ2-1; D uncertain. CDR3 nucleotides: TGTGCCAGCAGCTCACAACATAATGAGCAGTTCTTC. It specifies CASSSQHNEQFF.